Shown below are 20 T cell receptor beta chains from a single sample sequenced in a study of regulatory T cells in long-lasting Graves disease. Construction of TCR beta libraries relied on iRepertoire HTBI primers and on Arm-PCR targeting CDR3 regions. TCRdb processed the multiplex PCR reads anew with MiXCR; each CDR3 protein has one entry. The repertoire holds 350,000 to 550,000 distinct CDR3 sequences, with around 14% as singletons. Time point: newly diagnosed GD, antithyroid drugs for less than 3 months. The TCR library was made from RNA extracted from PBMCs. The same sample was also used in a study of T cells in Graves' hyperthyroidism and ophthalmopathy.

The sequencing used peripheral blood mononuclear cells (PBMCs), collected at new diagnosis, from a patient treated with antithyroid drugs. These receptors were taken from a woman aged 25 to 39 with Graves disease.

The V gene is TRBV29-1, the J gene TRBJ2-3; tentatively, D is TRBD2 (5 bases). Germline assignment: CDR1 SQVTM and CDR2 ANQGSEA. Trimming removed 2 bases from V and 0 bases from J, with 12 bases in between. This CDR3 is 15 amino acids long. Here the CDR3 reads CSVELDGISTDTQYF. The CDR3 DNA reads as TGCAGCGTTGAACTCGACGGGATTAGCACAGATACGCAGTATTTT.

The chain carries TRBV9 and TRBJ2-1; D is ambiguous. V lost 0 bases and J 7 bases, leaving 8 bases between the germline ends. CDR1 is SGDLS, CDR2 YYNGEE, per germline. This CDR3 is 13 amino acids long. The CDR3 reads CASSVGSGNEQFF. The CDR3 DNA is TGTGCCAGCAGCGTAGGCTCGGGTAATGAGCAGTTCTTC. Based on the CDR3 plus reference TRBV9 and TRBJ2-1, the full variable domain is DSGVTQTPKHLITATGQRVTLRCSPRSGDLSVYWYQQSLDQGLQFLIQYYNGEERAKGNILERFSAQQFPDLHSELNLSSLELGDSALYFCASSVGSGNEQFFGPGTRLTVL.

This clonotype was observed at least ten times. J is TRBJ1-1 and V is TRBV11-2; TRBD1 agrees at 11 bases. The CDR3 runs to 14 residues. V shed 5 bases and J 6 bases; nucleotides not matched to a gene: 5. CDR1 and CDR2 (germline): SGHAT, FQNNGV. CDR3 loop: CASSRDRGGAEAFF. In nucleotides, the CDR3 is TGTGCCAGCAGCCGGGACAGGGGGGGCGCTGAAGCTTTCTTT.

This clonotype was seen many times. The chain employs TRBV7-9 and TRBJ2-1; D is possibly TRBD1 or TRBD2 (5 bases each). CDR1 and CDR2 (germline): SEHNR, FQNEAQ (reference sequence). V was clipped by 1 base and J by 7 bases, with 14 bases between them. The CDR3 totals 15 residues. The CDR3 sequence: CASSLGQNERNEQFF. CDR3 sequence (DNA): TGTGCCAGCAGCTTAGGACAGAATGAGCGGAATGAGCAGTTCTTC.

This chain joins TRBV7-6 and TRBJ1-1, with TRBD1 as a possible D gene (5 bases). V lost 2 bases, J lost 10 bases, and 14 bases lay in between. The CDR3 is 13 residues long. CDR1 and CDR2 from the germline V gene are SGHVS and FNYEAQ. The CDR3 region is CASSLFPREAAFF. The CDR3 DNA follows: TGTGCCAGCAGCTTATTCCCCAGGGAGGCAGCTTTCTTT.

This clonotype occurred a few times. J is TRBJ2-7 and V is TRBV14; D ambiguous. V lost 3 bases to trimming and J lost 2 bases, with 14 bases between them. The CDR3 length is 15 residues. Germline V gives CDR1 SGHDN, CDR2 FVKESK. CDR3 coding DNA: TGTGCCAGCAGCCACCGGGCCAAAGCCACCTACGAGCAGTACTTC. This sequence encodes CASSHRAKATYEQYF.

The table lists this clonotype with many counts. The chain recombines TRBV4-1 with TRBJ2-5; TRBD2 matches 9 bases. The CDR3 spans 17 residues. From germline, CDR1 is MGHRA and CDR2 YSYEKL. V dropped 4 bases and J dropped 4; count of bases not matched to a gene: 13. In DNA form, the CDR3 reads TGCGCCAGCAGCCGAGACCTTAGCGGGAGTGTCGGAGAGACCCAGTACTTC. This sequence encodes CASSRDLSGSVGETQYF.

This clonotype showed up just a few times. At one boundary the junction diverges from the germline segment, which might be a read error. The CDR3 sequence is CASSPGDNERFF. The CDR3 coding sequence is TGTGCCAGCAGCCCCGGGGACAATGAGCGGTTCTTC. The chain carries TRBV7-8 and TRBJ2-1; a possible D gene is TRBD1 (6 bases). The germline V gene has CDR1 SGHVS and CDR2 FQNEAQ. There are 12 residues in the CDR3.

The sample holds many counts of this clonotype. This sequence joins TRBV30 and TRBJ1-5; TRBD1 might be the D (5 bases). V was shortened by 3 bases and J by 5 bases, with 11 bases between the two germline ends. The CDR3 sequence is 13 residues long. The germline gives CDR1 GTSNPN, CDR2 SVGIG (reference sequence). The chain's CDR3 is CAWRKGDHQPQHF. CDR3 DNA: TGTGCCTGGAGGAAAGGGGACCATCAGCCCCAGCATTTT.

The chain is built from TRBV3-1 and TRBJ2-3; 8 nucleotides line up with TRBD1. The end of the DNA aligns better with TRBJ2-5, so the J call may be wrong. The CDR3 extends over 13 amino acids. The germline gives CDR1 LGHDT, CDR2 YNNKEL (reference sequence). This CDR3 is CASRGRGQETQYF. DNA for the CDR3: TGTGCCAGCAGGGGCAGGGGGCAGGAGACCCAGTACTTC.

This clonotype occurred many times. V gene TRBV6-1 combines with J gene TRBJ2-3; a possible D gene is TRBD2 (6 bases). The V and J ends lost 3 bases and 3 bases respectively, with 13 bases between them. Germline lookup yields CDR1 MNHNS and CDR2 SASEGT. The CDR3 totals 15 residues. CDR3 protein: CASSDLAAGTDTQYF. The CDR3 nucleotides are TGTGCCAGCAGTGATCTCGCGGCGGGGACAGATACGCAGTATTTT.

This clonotype was recorded at least ten times. The genes are TRBV7-9 and TRBJ2-3, with 11 bases aligning to TRBD2. The V and J ends lost 5 bases and 2 bases, in that order; junction bases with no gene match: 6. CDR1 and CDR2 from the germline V gene are SEHNR and FQNEAQ (reference sequence). The CDR3 covers 16 residues. CDR3 residues: CASSRDSGRATDTQYF. The CDR3 bases are TGTGCCAGCAGCCGAGATAGCGGGAGGGCCACAGATACGCAGTATTTT.

The chain has TRBV19 and TRBJ2-2; no clear D gene. The CDR3 contains 12 residues. From germline, CDR1 is LNHDA and CDR2 SQIVND (reference sequence). Trimming shortened V by 7 bases and J by 5 bases, and 8 bases separated the two germline ends. DNA for the CDR3: TGTGCCAGTAATTTGGGGACCGGGGAGCTGTTTTTT. Translating it yields CASNLGTGELFF.

The V gene is TRBV7-3, the J gene TRBJ2-6, with unresolved D. The germline V gene encodes CDR1 SGHTA and CDR2 FQGTGA. This CDR3 spans 15 amino acids. With 7 bases removed from V and 1 base from J, the gap between germline ends came to 11 bases. CDR3 coding DNA: TGTGCCAGCAAGATAACGGGTTCTGGGGCCAACGTCCTGACTTTC. Its translation is CASKITGSGANVLTF.

This clonotype has a handful of counts. This chain links TRBV4-1 with TRBJ1-2, with a tentative D call TRBD1 (6 bases). Per the germline V gene, CDR1 is MGHRA and CDR2 is YSYEKL. The CDR3 is made up of 16 amino acids. With 3 bases removed from V and 3 bases from J, the gap between germline ends came to 17 bases. Here the CDR3 DNA reads TGCGCCAGCAGCCATCCCCCGGGGGGGCCGGACTATGGCTACACCTTC. This sequence encodes CASSHPPGGPDYGYTF.

This clonotype appeared once. This may be a read error, as it is one base from a much larger clone. The rearrangement joins TRBV7-9 to TRBJ2-5, with no clear D. V lost 1 base and J lost 11, with 20 bases in between. From germline, CDR1 is SEHNR and CDR2 FQNEAQ (reference sequence). The CDR3 has 15 residues. The CDR3 DNA reads TGTGCCAGCAGCTTAGAATCTGGTGCTCTCTATGAGCAGTACTTC. Amino acids: CASSLESGALYEQYF.

This clonotype was seen repeatedly, ten times or more. This chain joins TRBV12-5 and TRBJ2-7; TRBD2 matches at 11 bases. From germline, CDR1 is LGHNT and CDR2 FRNRAP. The J segment lost 1 base and the V segment lost 6 bases, leaving 5 bases of the junction unmatched. CDR3 length equals 15 residues. DNA of the CDR3: TGTGCTAGTGGCACCGGGACTAGCGGATCCTACGAGCAGTACTTC. Translation: CASGTGTSGSYEQYF.

V usage is TRBV4-1 and J usage is TRBJ2-2; perhaps TRBD2 as D (5 bases). Germline assignment: CDR1 MGHRA and CDR2 YSYEKL. This CDR3 is 17 amino acids long. The V gene lost 0 bases and the J gene lost 3 bases, with 14 bases spanning the gap. CDR3 bases: TGCGCCAGCAGCCAAGATAGAGCGGCCAGACACACCGGGGAGCTGTTTTTT. Protein sequence: CASSQDRAARHTGELFF.

Many counts were recorded for this clonotype. The V gene is TRBV12-3 or TRBV12-4, the J gene TRBJ1-5; the match to TRBD1 covers 8 bases. The ends lost 5 bases at V and 4 bases at J; junction bases unmatched: 4. The CDR3 covers 14 residues. The CDR3 reads CASSADRENQPQHF. As DNA, the CDR3 is TGTGCCAGCAGTGCGGACAGGGAGAATCAGCCCCAGCATTTT.

A note on this clonotype: A far larger clone is one nucleotide away, so this likely arose from a read error. The chain is built from TRBV11-2 and TRBJ2-7; TRBD2 aligns across 11 bases. The V and J ends lost 5 bases and 7 bases, in that order; junction bases with no gene match: 13. CDR3 length: 16 amino acids. Germline V CDR1 and CDR2: SGHAT, FQNNGV. The CDR3 DNA reads TGTGCCAGCAGCCAAAAGACTAGCGGGACCTACAATGAGCAGTACTTC. Translating it yields CASSQKTSGTYNEQYF. Based on the CDR3 plus reference TRBV11-2 and TRBJ2-7, the full variable domain is EAGVAQSPRYKIIEKRQSVAFWCNPISGHATLYWYQQILGQGPKLLIQFQNNGVVDDSQLPKDRFSAERLKGVDSTLKIQPAKLEDSAVYLCASSQKTSGTYNEQYFGPGTRLTVT.